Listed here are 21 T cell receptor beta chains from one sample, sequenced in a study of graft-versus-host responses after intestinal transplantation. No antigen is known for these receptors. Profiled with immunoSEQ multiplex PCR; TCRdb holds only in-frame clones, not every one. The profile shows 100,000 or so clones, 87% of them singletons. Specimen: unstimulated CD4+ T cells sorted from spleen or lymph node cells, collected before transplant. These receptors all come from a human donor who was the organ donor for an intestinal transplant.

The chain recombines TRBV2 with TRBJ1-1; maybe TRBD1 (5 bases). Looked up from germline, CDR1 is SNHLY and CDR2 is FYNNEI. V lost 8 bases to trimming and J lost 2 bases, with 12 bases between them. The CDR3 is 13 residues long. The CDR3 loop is CASRDSQNTEAFF. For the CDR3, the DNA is TGTGCCAGCCGAGACAGCCAAAACACTGAAGCTTTCTTT.

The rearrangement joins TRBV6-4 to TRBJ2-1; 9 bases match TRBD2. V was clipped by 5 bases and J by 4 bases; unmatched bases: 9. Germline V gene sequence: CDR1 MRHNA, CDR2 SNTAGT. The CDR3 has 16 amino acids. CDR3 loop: CASSRHSGGGYNEQFF. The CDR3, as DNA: TGTGCCAGCAGTCGACATAGCGGGGGAGGATACAATGAGCAGTTCTTC.

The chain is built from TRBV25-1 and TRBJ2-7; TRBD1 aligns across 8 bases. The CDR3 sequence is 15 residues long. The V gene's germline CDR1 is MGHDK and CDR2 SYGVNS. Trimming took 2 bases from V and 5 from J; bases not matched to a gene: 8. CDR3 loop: CASSELRQGANEQYF. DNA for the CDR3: TGTGCCAGCAGTGAACTTAGGCAGGGGGCCAACGAGCAGTACTTC.

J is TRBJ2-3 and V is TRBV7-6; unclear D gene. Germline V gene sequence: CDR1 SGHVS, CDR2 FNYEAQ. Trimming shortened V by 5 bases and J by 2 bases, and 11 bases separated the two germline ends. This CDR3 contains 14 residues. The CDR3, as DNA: TGTGCCAGCAGCCAGAATTACGCCACAGATACGCAGTATTTT. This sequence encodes CASSQNYATDTQYF.

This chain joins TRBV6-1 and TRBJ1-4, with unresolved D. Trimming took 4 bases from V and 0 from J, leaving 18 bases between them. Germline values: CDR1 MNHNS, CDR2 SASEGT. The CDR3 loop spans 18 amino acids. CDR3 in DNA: TGTGCCAGCAGTGTCCATGTTCGTCGAACCGCAACTAATGAAAAACTGTTTTTT. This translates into CASSVHVRRTATNEKLFF.

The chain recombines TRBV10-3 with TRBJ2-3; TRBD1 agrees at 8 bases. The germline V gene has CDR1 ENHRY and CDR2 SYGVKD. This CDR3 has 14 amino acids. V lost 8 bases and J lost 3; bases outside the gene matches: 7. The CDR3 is CAIRGQGVTDTQYF. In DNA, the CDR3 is TGTGCCATCCGCGGACAGGGTGTAACAGATACGCAGTATTTT.

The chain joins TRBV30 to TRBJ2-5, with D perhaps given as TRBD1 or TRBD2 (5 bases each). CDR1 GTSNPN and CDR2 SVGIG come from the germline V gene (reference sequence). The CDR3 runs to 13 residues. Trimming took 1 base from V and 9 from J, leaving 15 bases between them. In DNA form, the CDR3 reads TGTGCCTGGAGTGGCCAGGCCCGAGGGGCCCAGTACTTC. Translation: CAWSGQARGAQYF.

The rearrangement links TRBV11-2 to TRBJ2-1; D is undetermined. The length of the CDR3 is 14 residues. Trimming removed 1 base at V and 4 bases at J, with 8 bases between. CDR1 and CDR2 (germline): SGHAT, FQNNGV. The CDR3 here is CASSLGGRYNEQFF. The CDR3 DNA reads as TGTGCCAGCAGCTTAGGGGGTAGGTACAATGAGCAGTTCTTC.

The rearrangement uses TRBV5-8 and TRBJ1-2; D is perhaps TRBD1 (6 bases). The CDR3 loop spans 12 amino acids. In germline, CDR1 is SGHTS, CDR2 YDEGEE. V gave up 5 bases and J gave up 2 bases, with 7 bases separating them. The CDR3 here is CASRDRNYGYTF. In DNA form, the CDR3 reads TGTGCCAGCAGAGACAGGAACTATGGCTACACCTTC.

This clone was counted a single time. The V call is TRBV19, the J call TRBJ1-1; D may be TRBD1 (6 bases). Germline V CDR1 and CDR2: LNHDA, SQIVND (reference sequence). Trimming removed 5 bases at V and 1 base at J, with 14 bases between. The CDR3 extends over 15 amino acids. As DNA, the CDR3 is TGTGCCAGTAGTTATTCAGGACAGTGGAACACTGAAGCTTTCTTT. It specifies CASSYSGQWNTEAFF. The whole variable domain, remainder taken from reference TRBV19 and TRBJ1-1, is DGGITQSPKYLFRKEGQNVTLSCEQNLNHDAMYWYRQDPGQGLRLIYYSQIVNDFQKGDIAEGYSVSREKKESFPLTVTSAQKNPTAFYLCASSYSGQWNTEAFFGQGTRLTVV.

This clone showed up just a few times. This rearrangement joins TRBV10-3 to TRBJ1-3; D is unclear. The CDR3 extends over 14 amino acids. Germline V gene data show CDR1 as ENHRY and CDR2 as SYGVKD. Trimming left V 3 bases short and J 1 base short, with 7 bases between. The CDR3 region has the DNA TGTGCCATCAGTGATCCTCTGTCTGGAAACACCATATATTTT. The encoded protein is CAISDPLSGNTIYF.

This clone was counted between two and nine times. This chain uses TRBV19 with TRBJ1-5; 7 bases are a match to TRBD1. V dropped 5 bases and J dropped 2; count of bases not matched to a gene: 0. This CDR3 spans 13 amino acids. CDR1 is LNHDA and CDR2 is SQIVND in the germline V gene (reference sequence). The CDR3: CASSGTGNQPQHF. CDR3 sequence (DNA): TGTGCCAGTAGTGGGACAGGCAATCAGCCCCAGCATTTT.

The CDR3 here is CASSPVPGYTF. The CDR3 nucleotides read TGTGCCAGCAGCCCCGTTCCCGGCTACACCTTC. The V gene is TRBV7-9, the J gene TRBJ1-2; D is ambiguous. The CDR3 is made up of 11 amino acids. CDR1 is SEHNR, CDR2 FQNEAQ, per germline (reference sequence). V lost 5 bases to trimming and J lost 8 bases, with 9 bases between them.

The CDR3 reads CASSSGTSPYEQYF. The CDR3 DNA reads as TGTGCCAGCAGTTCAGGGACGTCCCCCTACGAGCAGTACTTC. J is TRBJ2-7 and V is TRBV28; D could derive from TRBD1 or TRBD2 (5 bases each). Trimming took off 4 bases at V and 2 bases at J, with 12 bases between the two ends. The CDR3 is 14 amino acids. Germline V CDR1 and CDR2: MDHEN, SYDVKM.

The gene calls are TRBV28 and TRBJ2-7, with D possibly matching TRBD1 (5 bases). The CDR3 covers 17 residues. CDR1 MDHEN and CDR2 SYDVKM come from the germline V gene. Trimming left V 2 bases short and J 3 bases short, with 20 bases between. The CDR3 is CASSLMRAGSWVYEQYF. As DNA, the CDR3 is TGTGCCAGCAGTTTAATGCGAGCAGGGTCCTGGGTCTACGAGCAGTACTTC.

DNA for the CDR3: TGTGCCTGGGACAGGGGGAACACTGAAGCTTTCTTT. The encoded protein is CAWDRGNTEAFF. The chain combines TRBV30 with TRBJ1-1; the match to TRBD1 covers 8 bases. CDR1 and CDR2 from the germline V gene are GTSNPN and SVGIG (reference sequence). The CDR3 is 12 amino acids. The ends lost 5 bases at V and 1 base at J; junction bases unmatched: 0.

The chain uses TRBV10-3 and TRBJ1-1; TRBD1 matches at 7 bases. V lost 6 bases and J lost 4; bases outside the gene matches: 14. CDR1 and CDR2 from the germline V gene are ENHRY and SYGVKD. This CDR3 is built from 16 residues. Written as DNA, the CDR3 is TGTGCCATCAGCATGAAAAAGGGGGCTTCGGGCACTGAAGCTTTCTTT. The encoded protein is CAISMKKGASGTEAFF.

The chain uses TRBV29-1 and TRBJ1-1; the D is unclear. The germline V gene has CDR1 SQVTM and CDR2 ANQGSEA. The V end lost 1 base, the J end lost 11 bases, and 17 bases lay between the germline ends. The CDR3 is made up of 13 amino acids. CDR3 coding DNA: TGCAGCGTTGAAGCATCTATGGAAGAGTGGGCTTTCTTT. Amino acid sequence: CSVEASMEEWAFF.

CDR3 in DNA: TGCGCCAGCAGTTGGCAGGGGGGCACTGAAGCTTTCTTT. Translated, it gives CASSWQGGTEAFF. V gene TRBV10-2 combines with J gene TRBJ1-1; 7 bases line up with TRBD1. With 5 bases clipped from V and 4 bases from J, the junction kept 4 bases outside the gene matches. The CDR3 covers 13 residues. Per the germline V gene, CDR1 is WSHSY and CDR2 is SAAADI.

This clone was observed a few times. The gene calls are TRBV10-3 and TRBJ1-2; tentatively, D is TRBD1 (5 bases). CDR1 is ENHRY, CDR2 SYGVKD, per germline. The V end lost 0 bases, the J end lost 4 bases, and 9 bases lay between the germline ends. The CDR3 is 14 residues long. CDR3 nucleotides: TGTGCCATCAGTGAGTCGGAGGGGATCTATGGCTACACCTTC. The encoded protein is CAISESEGIYGYTF.

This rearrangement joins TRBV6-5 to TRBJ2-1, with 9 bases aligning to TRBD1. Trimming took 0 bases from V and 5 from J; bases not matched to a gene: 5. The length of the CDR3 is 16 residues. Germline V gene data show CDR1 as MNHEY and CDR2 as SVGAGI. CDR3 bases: TGTGCCAGCAGTTACTCGGGACAGGGCTTGAACAATGAGCAGTTCTTC. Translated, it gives CASSYSGQGLNNEQFF.